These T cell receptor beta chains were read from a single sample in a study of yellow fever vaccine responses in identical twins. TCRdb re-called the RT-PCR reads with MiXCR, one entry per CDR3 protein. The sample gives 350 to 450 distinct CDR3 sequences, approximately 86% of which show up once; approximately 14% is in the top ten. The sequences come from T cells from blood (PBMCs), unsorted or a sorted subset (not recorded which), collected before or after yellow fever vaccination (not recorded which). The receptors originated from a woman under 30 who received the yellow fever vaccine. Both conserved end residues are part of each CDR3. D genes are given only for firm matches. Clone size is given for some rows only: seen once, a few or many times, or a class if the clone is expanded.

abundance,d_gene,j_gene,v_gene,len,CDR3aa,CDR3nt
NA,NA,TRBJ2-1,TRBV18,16,CASSRVVEAGDDEQFF,TGTGCCAGCTCACGGGTTGTAGAGGCCGGGGACGATGAGCAGTTCTTC
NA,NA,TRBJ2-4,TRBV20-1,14,CSAHRGVAKNIQYF,TGCAGTGCTCATCGCGGGGTAGCCAAAAACATTCAGTACTTC
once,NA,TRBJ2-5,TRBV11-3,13,CASSRDTRETQYF,TGTGCCAGCAGTCGTGACACGAGGGAGACCCAGTACTTC
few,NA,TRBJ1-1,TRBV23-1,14,CASSQRQMNTEAFF,TGCGCCAGCAGTCAAAGACAGATGAACACTGAAGCTTTCTTT
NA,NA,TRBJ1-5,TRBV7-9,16,CASSPLASAGSQPQHF,TGTGCCAGCAGCCCCCTGGCGTCGGCAGGCAGTCAGCCCCAGCATTTT
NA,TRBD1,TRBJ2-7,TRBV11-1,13,CASSLQGDYEQYF,TGTGCCAGCAGCTTACAGGGGGATTACGAGCAGTACTTC
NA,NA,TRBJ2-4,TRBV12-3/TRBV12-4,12,CASSRPKNIQYF,TGTGCCAGCAGTCGACCCAAAAACATTCAGTACTTC
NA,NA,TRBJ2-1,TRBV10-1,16,CASITRDSPSYNEQFF,TGCGCCAGCATAACCCGGGACTCACCCTCCTACAATGAGCAGTTCTTC
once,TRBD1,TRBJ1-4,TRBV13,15,CASSEGQGVGEKLFF,TGTGCCAGCAGCGAGGGACAGGGGGTTGGTGAAAAACTGTTTTTT
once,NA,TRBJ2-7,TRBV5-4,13,CASSLDGFYEQYF,TGTGCCAGCAGCTTGGATGGTTTCTACGAGCAGTACTTC
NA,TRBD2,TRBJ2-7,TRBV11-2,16,CASSLGLAGGLPEQYF,TGTGCCAGCAGCCTGGGACTAGCGGGAGGGCTTCCCGAGCAGTACTTC
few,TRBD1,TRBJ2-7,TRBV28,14,CASSWGQGVNEQYF,TGTGCCAGCAGTTGGGGACAGGGGGTAAACGAGCAGTACTTC
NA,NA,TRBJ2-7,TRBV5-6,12,CASSSSSYEQYF,TGTGCCAGCAGCTCCTCCTCCTACGAGCAGTACTTC
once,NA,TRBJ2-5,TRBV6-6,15,CASSYELADRETQYF,TGTGCCAGCAGTTACGAACTAGCGGACAGGGAGACCCAGTACTTC
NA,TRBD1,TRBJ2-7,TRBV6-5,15,CASSYSWVTGDEQYF,TGTGCCAGCAGTTACTCATGGGTGACAGGGGACGAGCAGTACTTC
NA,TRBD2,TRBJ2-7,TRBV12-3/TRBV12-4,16,CASSLPGLAGGYEQYF,TGTGCCAGCAGTTTACCGGGACTAGCGGGCGGATACGAGCAGTACTTC
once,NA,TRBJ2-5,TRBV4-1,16,CASSQAGGATQETQYF,TGCGCCAGCAGCCAAGCTGGGGGGGCCACCCAAGAGACCCAGTACTTC
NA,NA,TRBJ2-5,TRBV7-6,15,CASSLGWSGQETQYF,TGTGCCAGCAGCTTAGGCTGGAGCGGGCAAGAGACCCAGTACTTC
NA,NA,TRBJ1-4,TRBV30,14,CAWSVESAYEKLFF,TGTGCCTGGAGTGTAGAATCAGCTTATGAAAAACTGTTTTTT
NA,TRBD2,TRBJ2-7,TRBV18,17,CASSPGTSGRPLQEQYF,TGTGCCAGCTCACCTGGGACTAGCGGGAGGCCCCTCCAAGAGCAGTACTTC
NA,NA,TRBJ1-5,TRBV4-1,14,CASSQGESPMPQHF,TGCGCCAGCAGCCAAGGGGAGTCTCCGATGCCCCAGCATTTT
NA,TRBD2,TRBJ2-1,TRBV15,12,CATSRSGREQFF,TGTGCCACCAGCAGGAGCGGGAGGGAGCAGTTCTTC
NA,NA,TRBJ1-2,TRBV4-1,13,CASSQGNLYGYTF,TGCGCCAGCAGCCAAGGGAACCTCTATGGCTACACCTTC
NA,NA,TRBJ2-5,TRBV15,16,CATSRVPGQGGETQYF,TGTGCCACCAGCAGAGTGCCCGGGCAAGGTGGGGAGACCCAGTACTTC
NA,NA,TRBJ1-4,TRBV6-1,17,CASRPWYAGPNNEKLFF,TGTGCCAGCAGGCCCTGGTACGCCGGCCCGAATAATGAAAAACTGTTTTTT
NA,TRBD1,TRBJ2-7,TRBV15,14,CATSSYQGDYEQYF,TGTGCCACCAGCAGCTATCAGGGGGACTACGAGCAGTACTTC
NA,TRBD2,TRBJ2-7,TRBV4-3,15,CASSQQLAGNYEQYF,TGCGCCAGCAGCCAACAACTAGCGGGAAACTACGAGCAGTACTTC
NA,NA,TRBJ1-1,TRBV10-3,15,CAISESQDLNTEAFF,TGTGCCATCAGTGAGTCACAGGATCTGAACACTGAAGCTTTCTTT
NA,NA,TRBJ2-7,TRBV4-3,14,CASSPSSWSPEQYF,TGCGCCAGCAGCCCAAGTAGTTGGAGTCCCGAGCAGTACTTC
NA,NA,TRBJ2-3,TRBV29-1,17,CSVVDTAGYTSTDTQYF,TGCAGCGTTGTCGACACGGCGGGATATACTAGCACAGATACGCAGTATTTT
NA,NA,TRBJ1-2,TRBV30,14,CAWSVPGVSYGYTF,TGTGCCTGGAGTGTACCCGGGGTGTCCTATGGCTACACCTTC
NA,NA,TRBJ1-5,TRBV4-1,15,CASSLGEMSNQPQHF,TGCGCCAGCAGCCTGGGGGAAATGAGCAATCAGCCCCAGCATTTT
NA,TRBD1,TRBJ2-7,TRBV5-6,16,CASSRTGTGQHYEQYF,TGTGCCAGCAGCAGAACCGGGACAGGACAACACTACGAGCAGTACTTC
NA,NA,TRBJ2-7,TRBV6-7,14,CASSYPLTLHEQYF,TGTGCCAGCAGTTACCCCCTAACACTACATGAGCAGTACTTC
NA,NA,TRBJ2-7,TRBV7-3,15,CASSLMREWVYEQYF,TGTGCCAGCAGCTTAATGAGGGAGTGGGTCTACGAGCAGTACTTC
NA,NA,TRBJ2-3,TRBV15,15,CATSRDAGQPDTQYF,TGTGCCACCAGCAGAGATGCCGGACAGCCAGATACGCAGTATTTT
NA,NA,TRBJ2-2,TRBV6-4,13,CASSGTNTGELFF,TGTGCCAGCAGCGGGACTAACACCGGGGAGCTGTTTTTT
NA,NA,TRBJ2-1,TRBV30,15,CACSFEGVLYNEQFF,TGTGCCTGTTCATTTGAGGGAGTACTCTACAATGAGCAGTTCTTC
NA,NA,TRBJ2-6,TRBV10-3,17,CAISRLQLSSGANVLTF,TGTGCCATCAGCAGACTGCAACTATCCTCTGGGGCCAACGTCCTGACTTTC
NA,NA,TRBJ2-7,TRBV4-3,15,CASSQEVLATYEQYF,TGCGCCAGCAGCCAAGAAGTGCTAGCGACCTACGAGCAGTACTTC
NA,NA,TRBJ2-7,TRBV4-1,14,CASSQVMGFYEQYF,TGCGCCAGCAGCCAAGTTATGGGGTTCTACGAGCAGTACTTC
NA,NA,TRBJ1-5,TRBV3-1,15,CASSQDPWGNQPQHF,TGTGCCAGCAGCCAAGATCCCTGGGGCAATCAGCCCCAGCATTTT
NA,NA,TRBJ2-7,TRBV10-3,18,CAISNLQAYGSSSYEQYF,TGTGCCATCTCTAATTTGCAGGCCTACGGTTCGAGCTCCTACGAGCAGTACTTC
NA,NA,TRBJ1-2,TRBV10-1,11,CASSVLGPGAF,TGCGCCAGCAGTGTCCTCGGCCCGGGCGCCTTC
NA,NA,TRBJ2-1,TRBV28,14,CASAPGGSYNEQFF,TGTGCCAGCGCACCGGGCGGGTCCTACAATGAGCAGTTCTTC
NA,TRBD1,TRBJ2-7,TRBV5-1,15,CASSSIRQGGYEQYF,TGCGCCAGCAGCTCGATTCGACAGGGGGGTTACGAGCAGTACTTC
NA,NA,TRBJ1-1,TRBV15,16,CATSRDWDDVNTEAFF,TGTGCCACCAGCAGAGATTGGGACGACGTGAACACTGAAGCTTTCTTT